These 23 T cell receptor beta chains were all obtained from the same sample, sequenced in a study of blood T cell repertoires in COVID-19. Generated by immunoSEQ multiplex PCR, the TCRdb table keeps only in-frame clones and is missing some. The sample has approximately 69,000 clones, 90% seen once. Sequenced: peripheral blood. All receptors come from a man in his fifties or sixties with acute or convalescent COVID-19.

The chain couples TRBV4-1 to TRBJ2-5; 9 bases line up with TRBD2. The CDR3 length is 16 residues. Germline CDR1 reads MGHRA; CDR2 reads YSYEKL. The V segment lost 1 base and the J segment 5 bases; nucleotides outside the gene matches: 8. This CDR3 reads CASSQVAGVGAETQYF. The CDR3 bases are TGCGCCAGCAGCCAAGTAGCGGGAGTGGGAGCGGAGACCCAGTACTTC.

J is TRBJ2-3 and V is TRBV2, with D uncertain. The CDR3 covers 12 residues. Germline V lookup: CDR1 SNHLY, CDR2 FYNNEI. The V gene lost 6 bases and the J gene lost 2 bases, with 6 bases spanning the gap. CDR3 DNA sequence: TGTGCCAGCAGCCGTAACACAGATACGCAGTATTTT. It is translated as CASSRNTDTQYF. Drawing the rest from reference TRBV2 and TRBJ2-3, the complete variable domain is EPEVTQTPSHQVTQMGQEVILRCVPISNHLYFYWYRQILGQKVEFLVSFYNNEISEKSEIFDDQFSVERPDGSNFTLKIRSTKLEDSAMYFCASSRNTDTQYFGPGTRLTVL.

This chain joins TRBV27 and TRBJ1-5; TRBD1 might be the D (5 bases). The CDR3 is 15 amino acids. Germline V gene sequence: CDR1 MNHEY, CDR2 SMNVEV (reference sequence). Trimming removed 3 bases from V and 3 bases from J, with 12 bases in between. The CDR3 region is CASSFRGDHNQPQHF. For the CDR3, the DNA is TGTGCCAGCAGTTTTCGGGGGGATCACAATCAGCCCCAGCATTTT.

This chain connects TRBV25-1 to TRBJ2-5; 7 bases match TRBD2. The V and J ends lost 5 bases and 1 base, in that order; junction bases with no gene match: 7. Per germline, CDR1 MGHDK and CDR2 SYGVNS. This CDR3 is 15 amino acids long. The CDR3 loop reads CASSNQRGSQETQYF. CDR3 sequence (DNA): TGTGCCAGCAGTAACCAGCGGGGCTCCCAAGAGACCCAGTACTTC.

V usage is TRBV5-1 and J usage is TRBJ1-1; weak D call: TRBD1 (6 bases). The CDR3 loop spans 16 amino acids. The germline V and J ends were trimmed by 2 bases and 3 bases, with 17 bases remaining between them. CDR1 and CDR2 (germline): SGHRS, YFSETQ. CDR3 protein: CASSLHARGGDTEAFF. CDR3 bases: TGCGCCAGCAGCTTACATGCCAGGGGAGGGGACACTGAAGCTTTCTTT.

The genes are TRBV7-2 and TRBJ1-1; the D gene is possibly TRBD1 (6 bases). From germline, CDR1 is SGHTA and CDR2 FQGNSA. V was trimmed by 5 bases and J by 0 bases, leaving 13 bases between them. The CDR3 runs 15 residues. The CDR3 loop is CASSVLRGMNTEAFF. The CDR3 DNA follows: TGTGCCAGCAGCGTCCTCAGGGGAATGAACACTGAAGCTTTCTTT.

This clone was recorded once. The chain combines TRBV4-1 with TRBJ2-3, with a weak D call TRBD2 (5 bases). This CDR3 comprises 14 residues. From germline, CDR1 is MGHRA and CDR2 YSYEKL. The V and J ends lost 1 base and 5 bases respectively, with 10 bases between them. The CDR3 DNA reads TGCGCCAGCAGCCAAGCCCTAGGAGGAGATACGCAGTATTTT. It yields the protein CASSQALGGDTQYF.

The chain is built from TRBV5-6 and TRBJ2-7, with TRBD1 matching over 7 bases. Germline V gene sequence: CDR1 SGHDT, CDR2 YYEEEE. V was clipped by 0 bases and J by 5 bases; unmatched bases: 5. CDR3 length: 14 amino acids. The CDR3 DNA reads as TGTGCCAGCAGCTTGGACAGGGGTCTCAACGAGCAGTACTTC. This translates into CASSLDRGLNEQYF.

The chain employs TRBV7-6 and TRBJ2-6; TRBD2 matches at 10 bases. V gave up 1 base and J gave up 4 bases; unmatched junction bases: 4. The CDR3 is made up of 17 amino acids. Germline V gene data show CDR1 as SGHVS and CDR2 as FNYEAQ. The CDR3 region has the DNA TGTGCCAGCAGCTTAGGGACTAGCGGAGCCGGGGCCAACGTCCTGACTTTC. It specifies CASSLGTSGAGANVLTF.

The rearrangement joins TRBV5-1 to TRBJ2-5, with D possibly being TRBD1 (7 bases). Germline assignment: CDR1 SGHRS and CDR2 YFSETQ. The CDR3 length is 15 residues. Trimming cost V 4 bases and J 4 bases, with 17 bases left between them. The CDR3 protein is CASSGTEGAGETQYF. The CDR3 DNA sequence: TGCGCCAGCAGCGGGACTGAGGGGGCAGGAGAGACCCAGTACTTC.

The rearrangement links TRBV19 to TRBJ1-1; TRBD1 matches at 7 bases. The CDR3 consists of 15 residues. V lost 4 bases to trimming and J lost 0 bases; unmatched junction nucleotides: 5. The germline V gene encodes CDR1 LNHDA and CDR2 SQIVND (reference sequence). CDR3 amino acids: CASSKQGMMNTEAFF. The CDR3 coding sequence is TGTGCCAGTAGTAAACAGGGGATGATGAACACTGAAGCTTTCTTT.

This clone has only one observation. The V gene is TRBV11-3, the J gene TRBJ2-7; 8 bases agree with TRBD1. There are 16 residues in the CDR3. The germline V gene encodes CDR1 SGHNT and CDR2 YENEEA. Trimming cost V 5 bases and J 3 bases; bases outside gene matches: 12. DNA of the CDR3: TGTGCCAGCAGCCGAGTACTACAGGGGGTCTTCTACGAGCAGTACTTC. Translating it yields CASSRVLQGVFYEQYF.

This clone was detected only once. The rearrangement links TRBV14 to TRBJ2-5, with 7 bases identical to TRBD2. With 1 base clipped from V and 5 bases from J, the junction kept 7 bases outside the gene matches. Germline-derived CDR1 and CDR2 are SGHDN and FVKESK. The CDR3 is 15 residues long. CDR3 sequence (DNA): TGTGCCAGCAGCCAAGTTCCTAGCGGAGTGGAGACCCAGTACTTC. Translation gives CASSQVPSGVETQYF.

This chain links TRBV27 with TRBJ1-5; TRBD1 matches at 8 bases. The J segment lost 6 bases and the V segment lost 5 bases, leaving 6 bases of the junction unmatched. Germline CDR1 MNHEY, CDR2 SMNVEV (reference sequence). The CDR3 has 14 amino acids. The CDR3 DNA reads TGTGCCAGCAGTCCCCGGACAGGGTTTCAGCCCCAGCATTTT. The encoded protein is CASSPRTGFQPQHF.

This chain joins TRBV6-5 and TRBJ2-7; the D is unclear. The CDR3 length is 15 residues. Germline values: CDR1 MNHEY, CDR2 SVGAGI. V was trimmed by 0 bases and J by 3 bases, leaving 12 bases between them. The DNA for the CDR3 is TGTGCCAGCAGTTACTCGTTTCAAGGAGTCTACGAGCAGTACTTC. Residues: CASSYSFQGVYEQYF.

The chain is built from TRBV3-1 (or the pseudogene TRBV3-2) and TRBJ2-2; TRBD2 matches 8 bases. V shed 3 bases and J 4 bases; nucleotides not matched to a gene: 7. Germline V CDR1 and CDR2: LGHDT, YNNKEL (reference sequence). The CDR3 loop spans 16 amino acids. The DNA for the CDR3 is TGTGCCAGCAGCCAGGGAACCGGGACTAGCACCGGGGAGCTGTTTTTT. Its protein is CASSQGTGTSTGELFF.

The gene calls are TRBV3-1 (or the pseudogene TRBV3-2) and TRBJ2-4; 8 bases map to TRBD1. Germline lookup yields CDR1 LGHDT and CDR2 YNNKEL (reference sequence). The V gene end was trimmed by 4 bases and the J gene end by 4 bases; junction bases not matched to a gene: 0. The CDR3 length is 13 residues. The CDR3 protein is CASSRTGKNIQYF. The DNA of the CDR3 is TGTGCCAGCAGCCGGACAGGGAAAAACATTCAGTACTTC.

J is TRBJ1-1 and V is TRBV25-1; D perhaps matches TRBD1 (6 bases). Trimming left V 4 bases short and J 2 bases short, with 8 bases between. CDR1 is MGHDK, CDR2 SYGVNS, per germline. There are 13 residues in the CDR3. CDR3 nucleotides: TGTGCCAGCAGTGGACAGGTCAACACTGAAGCTTTCTTT. It is translated as CASSGQVNTEAFF.

V gene TRBV5-8 combines with J gene TRBJ2-7, with 7 bases that match TRBD2. The CDR3 length is 13 residues. The trim removed 0 bases at V and 12 bases at J, leaving 9 bases unmatched. Germline V gene data show CDR1 as SGHTS and CDR2 as YDEGEE. This CDR3 is CASSLAGTTRGYF. In DNA form, the CDR3 reads TGTGCCAGCAGCTTGGCCGGGACTACCCGGGGGTACTTC.

The rearrangement joins TRBV29-1 to TRBJ2-1, with D perhaps TRBD2 (6 bases). The germline V gene encodes CDR1 SQVTM and CDR2 ANQGSEA. The V gene lost 5 bases and the J gene lost 8 bases, with 13 bases spanning the gap. The CDR3 length is 12 residues. The chain's CDR3 is CSVMMGGDEQFF. The CDR3 nucleotides read TGCAGCGTTATGATGGGGGGTGATGAGCAGTTCTTC.

This clone was detected a few times. The CDR3 loop is CASSELAVSYNEQFF. For the CDR3, the DNA is TGCGCCAGCAGTGAACTAGCGGTCTCCTACAATGAGCAGTTCTTC. The chain joins TRBV10-1 to TRBJ2-1; 8 bases are a match to TRBD2. Per the germline V gene, CDR1 is WNHNN and CDR2 is SYGVQD (reference sequence). The CDR3 sequence is 15 residues long. J gave up 0 bases and V 3 bases, and 1 base lay outside the gene matches.

The V and J genes are TRBV9 and TRBJ2-4, with a possible D match to TRBD1 (6 bases). The germline V gene has CDR1 SGDLS and CDR2 YYNGEE. The CDR3 length is 19 residues. The V end was cut by 0 bases, the J end by 2 bases, with 21 bases between. CDR3 DNA: TGTGCCAGCAGCGTAGAGGCTGGGCAGGGGAAGATGACCAAAAACATTCAGTACTTC. The encoded protein is CASSVEAGQGKMTKNIQYF.

The chain links TRBV4-1 to TRBJ1-1; 10 bases are a match to TRBD1. V shed 7 bases and J 4 bases; nucleotides not matched to a gene: 9. The V gene's germline CDR1 is MGHRA and CDR2 YSYEKL. There are 15 residues in the CDR3. CDR3 residues: CASTPFGQGGTEAFF. The CDR3 region has the DNA TGCGCCAGCACGCCCTTTGGACAGGGGGGCACTGAAGCTTTCTTT.